The present T cell receptor (beta chain) was sequenced within a study of blood T cell repertoires in COVID-19. For the study at large: Whether acute or convalescent, the COVID-19 samples came from the United States, Italy and Spain. PBMCs, B-cell-depleted T cells, or T cells provided the cDNA or gDNA that made up the material.

Original processing methods: Amplification of reference gene primers was used by the study to estimate nucleated cell counts. Clones were sequenced by immunoSEQ multiplex PCR, and TCRdb holds only the in-frame ones, with some missing. V and J calls and clone size come straight from that table; D and trimming were deduced from the DNA. The data show some 360,000 clones, 80% to 90% seen once. The junction had 6 bases not matched to a gene; V was cut back by 3 bases and J by 1 base. CDR1 is LNHNV and CDR2 is YYDKDF in the germline V gene (reference sequence). This CDR3 is 16 amino acids long. Followed over time, Seattle patients had been enrolled while infection was active.

The sample consisted of peripheral blood. The sequence was obtained from a woman in her sixties with COVID-19, enrolled during active disease. The chain has TRBV15 and TRBJ2-7; the match to TRBD1 covers 10 bases. CDR3 loop: CATSSLDRGLSYEQYF. The DNA for the CDR3 is TGTGCCACCAGCAGCCTCGACAGGGGGCTTTCCTACGAGCAGTACTTC.